The 8 T cell receptor beta chains below were found in one sample sequenced in a study of T-cell reconstitution after alpha-beta-depleted transplantation in children. Using unique molecular identifiers, the investigators prepared the TCRbeta library. Each CDR3 protein is one row after TCRdb ran MiXCR on the PCR reads. The sample lists 800,000 to 1,000,000 distinct CDR3 sequences, about 29% occurring once. This specimen was PBMCs, mostly from graft donor cells, taken 360 days after TCRalphabeta/CD19-depleted stem cell transplant. These receptor sequences come from a boy in the first two years of life who had a stem cell transplant for SCID, so the T cells may come from the graft donor.

The V call is TRBV5-1, the J call TRBJ2-1; tentative D call: TRBD1 (6 bases). The V gene lost 4 bases and the J gene lost 8 bases, with 19 bases spanning the gap. The CDR3 loop spans 15 amino acids. Germline CDR1 and CDR2: SGHRS and YFSETQ. DNA for the CDR3: TGCGCCAGCAGCCACGGACAGCTTTGGGATCATGAGCAGTTCTTC. Translation: CASSHGQLWDHEQFF.

There are many counts of this clonotype. This chain joins TRBV12-3 or TRBV12-4 and TRBJ2-1, with D maybe TRBD2 (6 bases). The length of the CDR3 is 13 residues. Deletions cut 6 bases from V and 10 bases from J, with 16 bases between. The CDR3 loop is CASSPETGDEQFF. CDR3 coding DNA: TGTGCCAGCAGCCCGGAGACGGGGGACGAGCAGTTCTTC.

The chain recombines TRBV7-2 with TRBJ2-1; D is ambiguous. Trimming pared 1 base from V and 8 bases from J, leaving 18 bases between. The CDR3 contains 16 residues. CDR1 and CDR2 (germline): SGHTA, FQGNSA. CDR3 nucleotide sequence: TGTGCCAGCAGCTTAGTGGGTAGCCCATACCCCTATGAGCAGTTCTTC. This sequence encodes CASSLVGSPYPYEQFF.

This clonotype has more than one count but fewer than ten. The chain links TRBV10-3 to TRBJ2-5; D perhaps matches TRBD2 (5 bases). CDR1 and CDR2 from the germline V gene are ENHRY and SYGVKD. The CDR3 contains 14 residues. The V gene lost 4 bases and the J gene lost 2 bases, with 11 bases spanning the gap. CDR3 sequence: CAISGGARQETQYF. In nucleotides, the CDR3 is TGTGCCATCAGTGGGGGAGCGCGGCAAGAGACCCAGTACTTC.

The rearrangement links TRBV28 to TRBJ2-1, with 7 bases lining up with TRBD2. CDR3 length: 17 amino acids. The junction had 10 bases not matched to a gene; V was cut back by 2 bases and J by 3 bases. The germline gives CDR1 MDHEN, CDR2 SYDVKM. The CDR3, as DNA: TGTGCCAGCAGTTTAGGGGGGGTGGCCAGCTTCTACAATGAGCAGTTCTTC. Amino acid sequence: CASSLGGVASFYNEQFF.

This clonotype has more than one count but fewer than ten. This chain joins TRBV7-9 and TRBJ2-5; TRBD2 matches 13 bases. CDR1 is SEHNR, CDR2 FQNEAQ, per germline (reference sequence). The CDR3 is 16 amino acids. J lost 0 bases, V lost 4 bases, and 2 bases had no gene match. CDR3 sequence: CASSWGLAGNQETQYF. Written as DNA, the CDR3 is TGTGCCAGCAGCTGGGGACTAGCGGGGAACCAAGAGACCCAGTACTTC.

The chain couples TRBV12-3 or TRBV12-4 to TRBJ1-5; 10 bases agree with TRBD1. The V segment lost 7 bases and the J segment 5 bases; nucleotides outside the gene matches: 11. This CDR3 has 16 amino acids. The CDR3 sequence: CASNEGTGAGDQPQHF. In nucleotides, the CDR3 is TGTGCCAGCAATGAGGGGACAGGGGCAGGGGATCAGCCCCAGCATTTT.

The rearrangement joins TRBV19 to TRBJ1-1; D is possibly TRBD1 (6 bases). Germline V gene lookup returns CDR1 LNHDA and CDR2 SQIVND (reference sequence). The germline V and J ends were trimmed by 5 bases and 4 bases, with 20 bases remaining between them. CDR3 length: 16 residues. In nucleotides, the CDR3 is TGTGCCAGTAGTTCCGCCCCCCAGGGGCCGAGCACTGAAGCTTTCTTT. Residues: CASSSAPQGPSTEAFF.